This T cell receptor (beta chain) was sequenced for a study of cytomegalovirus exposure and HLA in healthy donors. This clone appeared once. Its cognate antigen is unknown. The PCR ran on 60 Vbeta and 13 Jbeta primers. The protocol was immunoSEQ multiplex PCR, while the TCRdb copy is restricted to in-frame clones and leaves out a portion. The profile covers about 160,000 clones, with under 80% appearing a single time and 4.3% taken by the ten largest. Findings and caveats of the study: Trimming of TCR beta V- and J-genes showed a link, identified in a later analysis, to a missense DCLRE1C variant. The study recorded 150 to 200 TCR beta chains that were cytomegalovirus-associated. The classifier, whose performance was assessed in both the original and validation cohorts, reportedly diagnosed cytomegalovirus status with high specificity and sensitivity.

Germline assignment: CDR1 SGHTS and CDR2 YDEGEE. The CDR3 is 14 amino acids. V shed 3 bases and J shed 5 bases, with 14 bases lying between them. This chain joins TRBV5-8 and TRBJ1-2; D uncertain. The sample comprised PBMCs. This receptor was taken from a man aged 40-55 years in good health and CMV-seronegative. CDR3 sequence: CASSYSGLGYGYTF. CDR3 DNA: TGTGCCAGCAGCTACTCGGGGTTGGGGTATGGCTACACCTTC.